What follows are 13 T cell receptor beta chains derived from one specimen sequenced in a study of CD8 T cells in ankylosing spondylitis. TCRdb re-derived calls from the 5' RACE reads in MiXCR, one entry per CDR3 protein. Of roughly 160,000 distinct CDR3 sequences in the sample, roughly 10% were seen once. The specimen was blood, either unsorted or a sorted T cell fraction (not recorded which). The source of these receptors is a female donor with ankylosing spondylitis or in good health (not recorded which).

This clonotype was detected ten times or more. The chain carries TRBV3-1 and TRBJ2-1, with D maybe TRBD2 (5 bases). The CDR3 runs to 13 residues. V was trimmed by 1 base and J by 8 bases, leaving 9 bases between them. Germline CDR1 is LGHDT and CDR2 is YNNKEL (reference sequence). Written as DNA, the CDR3 is TGTGCCAGCAGCCAAGTGGGTAGCGATGAGCAGTTCTTC. This gives the protein CASSQVGSDEQFF.

This clonotype turned up a few times. The chain carries TRBV20-1 and TRBJ2-7, with TRBD2 identical over 8 bases. CDR3 length equals 13 residues. The J segment lost 3 bases and the V segment lost 1 base, leaving 2 bases of the junction unmatched. From germline, CDR1 is DFQATT and CDR2 SNEGSKA (reference sequence). The DNA of the CDR3 is TGCAGTGCTAGAGTTAGCGGGGACTACGAGCAGTACTTC. It translates to CSARVSGDYEQYF.

This clonotype was counted ten times or more. The rearrangement links TRBV4-3 to TRBJ2-3, with D uncertain. Per the germline V gene, CDR1 is LGHNA and CDR2 is YSLEER. The CDR3 loop spans 15 amino acids. Trimming shortened V by 6 bases and J by 4 bases, and 17 bases separated the two germline ends. CDR3 region: CASSGNPYLADTQYF. CDR3 sequence (DNA): TGCGCCAGCAGTGGCAACCCATACCTCGCAGATACGCAGTATTTT.

The chain carries TRBV7-9 and TRBJ1-5; TRBD1 is a possible D gene (6 bases). V lost 1 base and J 1 base, leaving 8 bases between the germline ends. This CDR3 is built from 15 residues. Germline V gene lookup returns CDR1 SEHNR and CDR2 FQNEAQ (reference sequence). The chain's CDR3 is CASSLGGGSNQPQHF. CDR3 coding DNA: TGTGCCAGCAGCTTAGGTGGGGGCAGCAATCAGCCCCAGCATTTT.

The rearrangement uses TRBV11-2 and TRBJ2-1, with 9 bases matching TRBD2. With V trimmed by 2 bases and J by 2 bases, 10 bases remained unmatched. The CDR3 consists of 18 residues. The V gene's germline CDR1 is SGHAT and CDR2 FQNNGV. The CDR3 is CASSLLAGGPTPYNEQFF. In nucleotides, the CDR3 is TGTGCCAGCAGCTTACTTGCGGGAGGGCCGACCCCCTACAATGAGCAGTTCTTC.

This clonotype was picked up a small number of times. The V call is TRBV6-1, the J call TRBJ2-1; perhaps TRBD2 as D (6 bases). CDR3 length: 16 residues. CDR1 and CDR2 (germline): MNHNS, SASEGT. V was pared by 8 bases and J by 1 base, with 18 bases between. CDR3 loop: CASAGKLAPSYNEQFF. CDR3 in DNA: TGTGCCAGCGCGGGAAAGCTAGCTCCATCCTACAATGAGCAGTTCTTC.

This clonotype was observed at least ten times. CDR3 sequence reads: CSVRSDAETQYF. The CDR3 bases are TGCAGCGTTCGGTCGGATGCGGAGACCCAGTACTTC. The rearrangement links TRBV29-1 to TRBJ2-5; no clear D. Germline values: CDR1 SQVTM, CDR2 ANQGSEA. V lost 5 bases, J lost 5 bases, and 12 bases lay in between. This CDR3 comprises 12 residues.

V gene TRBV20-1 combines with J gene TRBJ2-1, with 8 bases aligning to TRBD2. This CDR3 comprises 19 residues. J was trimmed by 0 bases and V by 6 bases; bases with no gene match: 19. The germline CDR1 and CDR2 sequences are DFQATT and SNEGSKA (reference sequence). The CDR3 spells CSANGGELAEVSSYNEQFF. In DNA form, the CDR3 reads TGCAGTGCAAACGGGGGGGAGCTAGCGGAGGTGAGCTCCTACAATGAGCAGTTCTTC.

As regards this clonotype: A read error may produce the germline difference seen at one junction end. V gene TRBV6-5 combines with J gene TRBJ2-3; D uncertain. The CDR3 covers 16 residues. Germline V CDR1 and CDR2: MNHEY, SVGAGI. CDR3 amino acids: CASSYTSEPKRRTKYF. CDR3 coding DNA: TGTGCCAGCAGTTACACCTCGGAGCCCAAACGTCGTACGAAGTATTTT.

The gene calls are TRBV12-3 or TRBV12-4 and TRBJ2-7, with 9 bases that match TRBD2. J was trimmed by 5 bases and V by 5 bases; bases with no gene match: 13. CDR3 length: 16 residues. This CDR3 reads CASSPLRAGGPHEQYF. The CDR3 DNA follows: TGTGCCAGCAGTCCCCTCCGGGCGGGAGGGCCCCACGAGCAGTACTTC.

J is TRBJ1-1 and V is TRBV29-1; D is ambiguous. The germline V gene has CDR1 SQVTM and CDR2 ANQGSEA. CDR3 length: 12 amino acids. V lost 4 bases, J lost 2 bases, and 8 bases lay in between. This CDR3 is CSVVTANTEAFF. CDR3 bases: TGCAGCGTTGTGACGGCTAACACTGAAGCTTTCTTT.

This clonotype was picked up a small number of times. The chain carries TRBV29-1 and TRBJ2-3, with 7 bases lining up with TRBD2. CDR3 length: 15 residues. Trimming removed 0 bases from V and 2 bases from J; junction bases left unmatched: 5. Per germline, CDR1 SQVTM and CDR2 ANQGSEA. The CDR3 loop reads CSVEEASGDTDTQYF. The DNA for the CDR3 is TGCAGCGTTGAAGAGGCTAGCGGAGACACAGATACGCAGTATTTT.

This clonotype has only a few counts. The chain uses TRBV7-6 and TRBJ2-1, with TRBD2 matching over 7 bases. Germline-derived CDR1 and CDR2 are SGHVS and FNYEAQ. Trimming took 1 base from V and 8 from J; bases not matched to a gene: 5. The CDR3 extends over 14 amino acids. The chain's CDR3 is CASSLGGGVDEQFF. CDR3 bases: TGTGCCAGCAGCTTAGGGGGGGGGGTAGATGAGCAGTTCTTC.